This TCR beta chain came from a study of blood T cell repertoires in COVID-19. Study at large: Material from acute and convalescent COVID-19 was sourced from the United States, Italy and Spain.

The CDR3 consists of 17 residues. Trimming at V came to 2 bases and at J to 2 bases, leaving 11 bases not matched to a gene. CDR1 is SGDLS, CDR2 YYNGEE, per germline. As processed by the authors: Estimates of nucleated cell counts were drawn from the amplification of reference gene primers. Sequenced by immunoSEQ multiplex PCR; TCRdb stores in-frame clones only, minus some. D and trimming were read from the DNA, whereas the V and J calls and clone size are those reported in that table. The data show roughly 340,000 clones, roughly nine tenths seen once. This clone was seen a single time. The TCR comes from a woman younger than 45 with COVID-19, enrolled during active disease. The chain has TRBV9 and TRBJ2-3, with 7 nucleotides matching TRBD1. The sample taken for sequencing was peripheral blood. CDR3 DNA sequence: TGTGCCAGCAGCGTGACAGGGAGAAGAACGAACACAGATACGCAGTATTTT. Translating gives CASSVTGRRTNTDTQYF.